The 29 T cell receptor beta chains below were found in one sample sequenced in a study of shared clonotypes between healthy human individuals. Libraries were prepared by immunoSEQ multiplex PCR; TCRdb keeps only in-frame clonotypes and omits some of them. The sample contains about 990,000 clones, 75% to 80% of which appear only once. Sequencing used memory CD4+ T cells from PBMCs. Subset: CD45RA-negative fraction. The receptors derive from a man between 18 and 29 years old in good health. Some clones in this sample may be carry-over from other donors' samples.

The chain recombines TRBV6-1 with TRBJ2-4, with D perhaps TRBD2 (5 bases). CDR1 is MNHNS, CDR2 SASEGT, per germline. The CDR3 extends over 15 amino acids. Trimming took 4 bases from V and 6 from J, leaving 16 bases between them. CDR3 residues: CASSARDLTGNIQYF. The CDR3 bases are TGTGCCAGCAGTGCCCGGGATCTAACCGGAAACATTCAGTACTTC.

This sequence joins TRBV4-1 and TRBJ2-7; no clear D gene. Germline V gene data show CDR1 as MGHRA and CDR2 as YSYEKL. V lost 2 bases to trimming and J lost 6 bases, with 14 bases between them. This CDR3 has 14 residues. The CDR3 sequence is CASSQLPYPGEQYF. The CDR3 DNA is TGCGCCAGCAGCCAACTACCGTACCCAGGCGAGCAGTACTTC.

Ten or more counts support this clone. This chain connects TRBV27 to TRBJ1-3; D ambiguous. V gave up 6 bases and J gave up 0 bases, with 12 bases separating them. Germline-derived CDR1 and CDR2 are MNHEY and SMNVEV (reference sequence). The CDR3 length is 15 residues. Written as DNA, the CDR3 is TGTGCCAGCAGCTCCCTGGGGATCTCTGGAAACACCATATATTTT. Translated: CASSSLGISGNTIYF.

This sequence joins TRBV25-1 and TRBJ2-5; 8 nucleotides match TRBD2. The tail of the sequence fits TRBJ2-7 better, so the J call may be wrong. The CDR3 consists of 12 residues. Germline lookup yields CDR1 MGHDK and CDR2 SYGVNS. CDR3 sequence: CASGGLAYEQYF. CDR3 DNA: TGTGCCAGCGGGGGACTAGCCTACGAGCAGTACTTC.

The rearrangement links TRBV19 to TRBJ1-5; D remains ambiguous. CDR3 length: 15 residues. V was cut by 7 bases and J by 3 bases, with 16 bases left in between. CDR1 LNHDA and CDR2 SQIVND come from the germline V gene (reference sequence). The CDR3 loop is CASTDHGAYNQPQHF. The CDR3 bases are TGTGCCAGTACTGACCACGGCGCCTACAATCAGCCCCAGCATTTT.

This clone was detected many times. An end of the junction does not agree with germline; a read error may underlie this. The chain is built from TRBV27 and TRBJ2-1; TRBD2 is a possible D gene (5 bases). Germline V gives CDR1 MNHEY, CDR2 SMNVEV (reference sequence). This CDR3 is built from 16 residues. CDR3 nucleotides: TGTGCCAGCAATTTAAGAGGGTGGGATTCCTACAATGAGCAGTTCTTC. Translating gives CASNLRGWDSYNEQFF.

Comment on this clone: Other DNA variants within this sample encode the same CDR3. The DNA of the CDR3 is TGTGCCAGCAGCCAAGACGCGGGCTACGAGCAGTACTTC. Its protein is CASSQDAGYEQYF. The chain has TRBV4-2 and TRBJ2-7, with D possibly TRBD2 on 5 matching bases. Between the trimmed V and J ends, which lost 0 bases and 3 bases, there was a span of 6 bases. This CDR3 comprises 13 residues. Per the germline V gene, CDR1 is LGHNA and CDR2 is YNFKEQ.

The table lists this clone with a count of one. In nucleotides, the CDR3 is TGCGCCAGCGCCCTGGAAGATTCCACAGATACGCAGTATTTT. It translates to CASALEDSTDTQYF. The V and J genes are TRBV5-1 and TRBJ2-3; D remains unclear. The length of the CDR3 is 14 residues. The V gene lost 7 bases and the J gene lost 2 bases, with 14 bases spanning the gap. CDR1 and CDR2 from the germline V gene are SGHRS and YFSETQ.

The rearrangement joins TRBV7-9 to TRBJ2-1, with TRBD2 matching over 12 bases. J was trimmed by 10 bases and V by 5 bases; bases with no gene match: 12. The CDR3 has 16 amino acids. Per the germline V gene, CDR1 is SEHNR and CDR2 is FQNEAQ (reference sequence). The CDR3 loop reads CASSLDPSGRAIEQFF. CDR3 bases: TGTGCCAGCAGCCTAGATCCTAGCGGGAGGGCCATAGAGCAGTTCTTC.

This clone was observed a handful of times. The CDR3 coding sequence is TGTGCCAGCAGTTCTCCCAGGGACAGGGCGCGGGATGGCTACACCTTC. Translation: CASSSPRDRARDGYTF. The rearrangement uses TRBV28 and TRBJ1-2; TRBD1 agrees at 9 bases. The germline V gene has CDR1 MDHEN and CDR2 SYDVKM. The trim removed 4 bases at V and 6 bases at J, leaving 12 bases unmatched. The CDR3 totals 16 residues.

This chain joins TRBV5-1 and TRBJ2-1; 11 bases agree with TRBD1. The CDR3 is 16 residues long. CDR1 and CDR2 (germline): SGHRS, YFSETQ. J lost 7 bases, V lost 4 bases, and 10 bases had no gene match. CDR3 sequence reads: CASSTPGTGGKNEQFF. The CDR3 nucleotides read TGCGCCAGCAGCACCCCCGGGACAGGGGGGAAAAATGAGCAGTTCTTC.

The chain has TRBV5-1 and TRBJ2-3, with TRBD2 identical over 9 bases. The V gene's germline CDR1 is SGHRS and CDR2 YFSETQ. V shed 1 base and J 4 bases; nucleotides not matched to a gene: 7. The CDR3 covers 16 residues. DNA for the CDR3: TGCGCCAGCAGCTTGTCACCGGGACTAGCTGCAGATACGCAGTATTTT. Protein sequence: CASSLSPGLAADTQYF.

J is TRBJ2-7 and V is TRBV27; D possibly corresponds to TRBD2 (6 bases). The V gene lost 6 bases and the J gene lost 0 bases, with 15 bases spanning the gap. The CDR3 is made up of 15 amino acids. Germline loops: CDR1 MNHEY, CDR2 SMNVEV (reference sequence). The CDR3 spells CASRLTGGNSYEQYF. DNA of the CDR3: TGTGCCAGCAGACTCACCGGCGGGAACTCCTACGAGCAGTACTTC.

The J gene is TRBJ1-1, the V gene TRBV4-3; weak D call: TRBD1 (5 bases). The germline CDR1 and CDR2 sequences are LGHNA and YSLEER. The CDR3 has 13 residues. Trimming shortened V by 0 bases and J by 8 bases, and 10 bases separated the two germline ends. The CDR3 here is CASSQDRTPEAFF. DNA for the CDR3: TGCGCCAGCAGCCAAGATAGGACACCCGAAGCTTTCTTT.

This chain links TRBV18 with TRBJ1-4; 12 bases match TRBD1. Losses at the gene ends were 6 bases for V and 8 bases for J; bases not matched to a gene: 7. Germline CDR1 reads KGHSH; CDR2 reads LQKENI. The CDR3 is 15 residues long. The CDR3 loop is CASSPGTGGREKLFF. In nucleotides, the CDR3 is TGTGCCAGCTCCCCCGGGACAGGGGGCAGAGAAAAACTGTTTTTT.

The chain has TRBV6-1 and TRBJ1-2; D unclear. Trimming pared 1 base from V and 4 bases from J, leaving 16 bases between. Looked up from germline, CDR1 is MNHNS and CDR2 is SASEGT. The CDR3 loop spans 16 amino acids. This CDR3 reads CASSEEEGYSSYGYTF. DNA of the CDR3: TGTGCCAGCAGTGAAGAAGAGGGTTACAGCTCCTATGGCTACACCTTC.

The chain has TRBV5-5 and TRBJ2-4; no definite D call. V was shortened by 0 bases and J by 0 bases, with 10 bases between the two germline ends. Germline CDR1 is SGHKS and CDR2 is YYEKEE (reference sequence). This CDR3 contains 16 residues. The CDR3 reads CASSLDIRVAKNIQYF. CDR3 bases: TGTGCCAGCAGCTTGGATATTCGGGTAGCCAAAAACATTCAGTACTTC.

V gene TRBV18 combines with J gene TRBJ1-2, with 7 nucleotides matching TRBD1. Unmatched junction bases numbered 7, after V lost 3 bases and J lost 3 bases. Germline V gene data show CDR1 as KGHSH and CDR2 as LQKENI. The CDR3 is 15 amino acids. CDR3 in amino acids: CASSPGGGGDYGYTF. As DNA, the CDR3 is TGTGCCAGCTCACCCGGTGGAGGGGGCGACTATGGCTACACCTTC.

V usage is TRBV25-1 and J usage is TRBJ2-5; no definite D call. Germline loops: CDR1 MGHDK, CDR2 SYGVNS. The ends were cut back, 3 bases at V and 9 bases at J, with 5 bases in the middle. This CDR3 is 10 amino acids long. In DNA form, the CDR3 reads TGTGCCAGCAGTGACCCCCCCCAGTACTTC. It yields the protein CASSDPPQYF.

The chain has TRBV7-2 and TRBJ2-3, with no clear D. This CDR3 comprises 14 residues. Germline values: CDR1 SGHTA, CDR2 FQGNSA. V lost 5 bases and J 2 bases, leaving 11 bases between the germline ends. The CDR3: CASSLNSVTDTQYF. The CDR3 region has the DNA TGTGCCAGCAGCCTAAATTCTGTCACAGATACGCAGTATTTT. Full variable domain (rest looked up from reference TRBV7-2 and TRBJ2-3): GAGVSQSPSNKVTEKGKDVELRCDPISGHTALYWYRQSLGQGLEFLIYFQGNSAPDKSGLPSDRFSAERTGGSVSTLTIQRTQQEDSAVYLCASSLNSVTDTQYFGPGTRLTVL.

The chain couples TRBV2 to TRBJ2-3; D is possibly TRBD1 (6 bases). The germline V gene encodes CDR1 SNHLY and CDR2 FYNNEI. The CDR3 runs to 16 residues. Trimming pared 5 bases from V and 3 bases from J, leaving 18 bases between. CDR3 nucleotides: TGTGCCAGCAGTTTGACAGGCGGGTCTTTGACAGATACGCAGTATTTT. Protein: CASSLTGGSLTDTQYF.

The CDR3 DNA follows: TGTGCCATCAGTGAGTTTAGTAGCGGGACATACAATGAGCAGTTCTTC. It encodes CAISEFSSGTYNEQFF. The V gene is TRBV10-3, the J gene TRBJ2-1; TRBD2 matches 8 bases. The germline gives CDR1 ENHRY, CDR2 SYGVKD. V shed 1 base, J shed 4 bases, and the junction held 6 bases outside the gene matches. This CDR3 is 16 amino acids long.

The V gene is TRBV5-6, the J gene TRBJ2-5; D unclear. The CDR3 is 14 amino acids. V was pared by 2 bases and J by 2 bases, with 10 bases between. Germline CDR1 reads SGHDT; CDR2 reads YYEEEE. Here the CDR3 DNA reads TGTGCCAGCAGCTTCGCGACACCTCAAGAGACCCAGTACTTC. The encoded protein is CASSFATPQETQYF.

A word on this clone: The conserved phenylalanine or tryptophan normally closing the CDR3 is absent here, so this likely arose from a read error. The DNA is omitted, as the CDR3 cannot be located on it reliably, and the CDR3 follows TCRdb's listing. The gene calls are TRBV18 and TRBJ1-1; TRBD1, the table's D call, was not compared with the DNA. Germline-derived CDR1 and CDR2 are KGHSH and LQKENI. The CDR3 length is 13 residues, termini included. Here the CDR3 reads CASSHGTGEESVL.

This clone was counted between two and nine times. The chain couples TRBV28 to TRBJ1-6; 7 nucleotides agree with TRBD1. V lost 5 bases to trimming and J lost 5 bases; unmatched junction nucleotides: 9. CDR1 and CDR2 from the germline V gene are MDHEN and SYDVKM. The CDR3 sequence is 16 residues long. The DNA for the CDR3 is TGTGCCAGCAGTGGGACAGCCACCCTCAATAATTCACCCCTCCACTTT. Its translation: CASSGTATLNNSPLHF. Full variable domain (missing parts from reference TRBV28 and TRBJ1-6): DVKVTQSSRYLVKRTGEKVFLECVQDMDHENMFWYRQDPGLGLRLIYFSYDVKMKEKGDIPEGYSVSREKKERFSLILESASTNQTSMYLCASSGTATLNNSPLHFGNGTRLTVT.

The chain is built from TRBV9 and TRBJ2-5; the match to TRBD2 covers 7 bases. Matching the DNA end better, TRBJ2-7 makes the J call doubtful. This CDR3 has 15 amino acids. CDR1 and CDR2 from the germline V gene are SGDLS and YYNGEE. The CDR3 DNA follows: TGTGCCAGCAGCGTAGAGGGAGGGAGCCCCTACGAGCAGTACTTC. Residues: CASSVEGGSPYEQYF.

The chain employs TRBV19 and TRBJ2-6, with TRBD2 matching 7 bases. In germline, CDR1 is LNHDA, CDR2 SQIVND (reference sequence). The CDR3 contains 18 residues. Unmatched junction bases numbered 12, after V lost 5 bases and J lost 2 bases. CDR3 coding DNA: TGTGCCAGTAGTGGTTTAGGAGCGGGAAGGACTGGGGCCAACGTCCTGACTTTC. This gives the protein CASSGLGAGRTGANVLTF.

The chain uses TRBV29-1 and TRBJ1-2; no clear D gene. The germline CDR1 and CDR2 sequences are SQVTM and ANQGSEA. The germline V and J ends were trimmed by 7 bases and 0 bases, with 6 bases remaining between them. The CDR3 sequence is 11 residues long. CDR3 protein: CSAGTNYGYTF. The CDR3 DNA is TGCAGCGCTGGGACTAACTATGGCTACACCTTC. The full variable domain, with the rest looked up from reference TRBV29-1 and TRBJ1-2, is SAVISQKPSRDICQRGTSLTIQCQVDSQVTMMFWYRQQPGQSLTLIATANQGSEATYESGFVIDKFPISRPNLTFSTLTVSNMSPEDSSIYLCSAGTNYGYTFGSGTRLTVV.

The chain uses TRBV19 and TRBJ2-1; 10 nucleotides agree with TRBD2. V was pared by 9 bases and J by 7 bases, with 9 bases of the junction left unmatched. Germline V gives CDR1 LNHDA, CDR2 SQIVND (reference sequence). CDR3 length: 14 residues. In nucleotides, the CDR3 is TGTGCCAGCTCCGAGCGGGAGGGCCGAAATGAGCAGTTCTTC. This gives the protein CASSEREGRNEQFF.